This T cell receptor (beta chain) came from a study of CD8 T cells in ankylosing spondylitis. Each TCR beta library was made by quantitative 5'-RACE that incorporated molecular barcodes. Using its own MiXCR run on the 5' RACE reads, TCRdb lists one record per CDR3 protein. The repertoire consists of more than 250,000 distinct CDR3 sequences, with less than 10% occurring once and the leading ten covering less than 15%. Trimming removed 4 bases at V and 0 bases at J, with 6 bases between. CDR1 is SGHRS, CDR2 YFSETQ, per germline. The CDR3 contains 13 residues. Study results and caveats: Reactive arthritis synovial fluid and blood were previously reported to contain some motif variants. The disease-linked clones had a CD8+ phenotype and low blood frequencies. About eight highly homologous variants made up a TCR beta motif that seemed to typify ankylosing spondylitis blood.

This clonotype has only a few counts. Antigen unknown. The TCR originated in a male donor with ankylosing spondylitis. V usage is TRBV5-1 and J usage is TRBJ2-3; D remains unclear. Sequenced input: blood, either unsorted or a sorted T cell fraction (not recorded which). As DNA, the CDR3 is TGCGCCAGCAGCGACGTTAGCACAGATACGCAGTATTTT. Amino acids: CASSDVSTDTQYF.